The clone carrying this T cell receptor (beta chain) came up a few times. What it binds is unknown. This record belongs to a study of spatial heterogeneity in lung cancer. V dropped 5 bases and J dropped 4; count of bases not matched to a gene: 8. Germline V gene sequence: CDR1 MNHEY, CDR2 SMNVEV (reference sequence). The length of the CDR3 is 16 residues. Each molecule of TCR cDNA was tagged with one unique molecular identifier. Using its own MiXCR run on the 5' RACE reads, TCRdb lists one record per CDR3 protein. This repertoire shows 49,000 or so distinct CDR3 sequences, 12% found once; its top ten account for around 39%. Overall study findings and caveats: Ubiquitous expanded tumor TCRs were observed in blood more at resection than follow-up.

The time point here: sample taken at primary tumor resection. Whole RNA, which was extracted from tumor, nontumor lung tissue or frozen PBMC, was sequenced without any cell sorting. The sequence came from a female donor with early-stage non-small cell lung cancer. The V call is TRBV27, the J call TRBJ2-2; 9 bases match TRBD1. The material was PBMCs, obtained at surgery. The chain's CDR3 is CASSPPGQGFTGELFF. CDR3 bases: TGTGCCAGCAGTCCCCCGGGACAGGGTTTCACCGGGGAGCTGTTTTTT.